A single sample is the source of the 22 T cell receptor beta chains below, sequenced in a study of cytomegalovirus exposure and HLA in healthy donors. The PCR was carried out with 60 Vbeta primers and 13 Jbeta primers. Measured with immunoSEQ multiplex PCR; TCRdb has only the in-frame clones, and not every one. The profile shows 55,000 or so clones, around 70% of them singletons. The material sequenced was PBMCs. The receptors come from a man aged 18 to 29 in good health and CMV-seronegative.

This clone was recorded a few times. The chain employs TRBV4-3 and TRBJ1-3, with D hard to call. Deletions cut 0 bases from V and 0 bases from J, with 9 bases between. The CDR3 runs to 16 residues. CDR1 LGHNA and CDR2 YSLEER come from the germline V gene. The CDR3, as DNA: TGCGCCAGCAGCCAAGAGGGCAGCAGCTCTGGAAACACCATATATTTT. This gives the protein CASSQEGSSSGNTIYF.

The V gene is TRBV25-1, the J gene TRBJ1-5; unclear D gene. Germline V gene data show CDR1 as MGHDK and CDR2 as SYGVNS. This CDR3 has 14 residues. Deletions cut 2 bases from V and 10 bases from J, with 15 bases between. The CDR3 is CASSEEGGSLPQHF. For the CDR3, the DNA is TGTGCCAGCAGTGAAGAGGGAGGTTCTCTACCCCAGCATTTT.

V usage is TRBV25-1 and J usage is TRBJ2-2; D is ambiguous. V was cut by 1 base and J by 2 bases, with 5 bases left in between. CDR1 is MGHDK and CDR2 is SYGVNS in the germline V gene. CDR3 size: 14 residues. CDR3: CASSELGNTGELFF. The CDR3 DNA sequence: TGTGCCAGCAGTGAATTGGGCAACACCGGGGAGCTGTTTTTT.

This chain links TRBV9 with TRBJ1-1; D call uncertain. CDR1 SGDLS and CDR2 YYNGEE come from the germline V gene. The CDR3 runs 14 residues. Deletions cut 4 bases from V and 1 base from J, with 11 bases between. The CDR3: CASSSREGNTEAFF. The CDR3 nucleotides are TGTGCCAGCAGCTCTAGGGAGGGGAACACTGAAGCTTTCTTT. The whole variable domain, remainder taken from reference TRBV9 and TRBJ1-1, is DSGVTQTPKHLITATGQRVTLRCSPRSGDLSVYWYQQSLDQGLQFLIQYYNGEERAKGNILERFSAQQFPDLHSELNLSSLELGDSALYFCASSSREGNTEAFFGQGTRLTVV.

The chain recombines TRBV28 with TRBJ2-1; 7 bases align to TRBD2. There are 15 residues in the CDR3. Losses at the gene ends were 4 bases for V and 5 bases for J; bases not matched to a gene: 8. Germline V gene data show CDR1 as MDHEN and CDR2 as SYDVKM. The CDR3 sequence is CASSSSSGNNNEQFF. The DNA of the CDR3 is TGTGCCAGCAGTTCAAGCAGCGGGAACAACAATGAGCAGTTCTTC.

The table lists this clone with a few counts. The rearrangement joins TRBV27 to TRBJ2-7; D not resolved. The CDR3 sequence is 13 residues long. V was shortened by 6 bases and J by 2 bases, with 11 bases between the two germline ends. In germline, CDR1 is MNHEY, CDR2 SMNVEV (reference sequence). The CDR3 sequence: CASSSPGAYEQYF. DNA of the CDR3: TGTGCCAGCAGCTCCCCGGGTGCCTACGAGCAGTACTTC.

CDR3 residues: CASSWTGNHEQYF. CDR3 in DNA: TGTGCCAGCTCTTGGACAGGAAACCACGAGCAGTACTTC. V and J are TRBV18 and TRBJ2-7; 7 positions match TRBD1. The germline gives CDR1 KGHSH, CDR2 LQKENI. The CDR3 loop spans 13 amino acids. V dropped 6 bases and J dropped 5; count of bases not matched to a gene: 7.

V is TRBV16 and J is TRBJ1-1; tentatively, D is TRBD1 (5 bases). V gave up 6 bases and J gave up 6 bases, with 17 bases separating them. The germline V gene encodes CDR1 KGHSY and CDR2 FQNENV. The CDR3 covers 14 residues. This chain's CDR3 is CASSDSLGLSEAFF. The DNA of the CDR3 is TGTGCCAGCAGTGACAGTTTGGGTCTTTCTGAAGCTTTCTTT.

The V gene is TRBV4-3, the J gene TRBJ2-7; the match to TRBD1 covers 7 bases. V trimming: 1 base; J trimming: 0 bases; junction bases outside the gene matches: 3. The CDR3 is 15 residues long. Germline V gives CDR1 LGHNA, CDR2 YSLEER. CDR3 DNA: TGCGCCAGCAGCCAAGTACAGGGGTTCTCCTACGAGCAGTACTTC. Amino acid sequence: CASSQVQGFSYEQYF.

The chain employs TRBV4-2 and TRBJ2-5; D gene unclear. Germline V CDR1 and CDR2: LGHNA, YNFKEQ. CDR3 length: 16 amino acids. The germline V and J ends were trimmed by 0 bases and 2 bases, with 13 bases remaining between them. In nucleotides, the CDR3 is TGTGCCAGCAGCCAAGATCTAGGTGGCGGACAAGAGACCCAGTACTTC. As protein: CASSQDLGGGQETQYF.

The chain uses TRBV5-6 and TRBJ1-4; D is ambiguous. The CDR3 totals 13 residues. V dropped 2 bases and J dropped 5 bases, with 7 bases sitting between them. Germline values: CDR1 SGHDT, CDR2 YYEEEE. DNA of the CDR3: TGTGCCAGCAGCTTACAGTCAAATGAAAAACTGTTTTTT. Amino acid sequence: CASSLQSNEKLFF.

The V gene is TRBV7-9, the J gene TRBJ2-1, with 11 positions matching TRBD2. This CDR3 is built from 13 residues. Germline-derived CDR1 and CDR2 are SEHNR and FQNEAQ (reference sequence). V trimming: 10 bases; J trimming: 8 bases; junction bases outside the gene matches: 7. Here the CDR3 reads CATRLAGTDEQFF. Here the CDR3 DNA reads TGTGCCACCCGACTAGCGGGAACGGATGAGCAGTTCTTC. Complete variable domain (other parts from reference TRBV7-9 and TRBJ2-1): DTGVSQNPRHKITKRGQNVTFRCDPISEHNRLYWYRQTLGQGPEFLTYFQNEAQLEKSRLLSDRFSAERPKGSFSTLEIQRTEQGDSAMYLCATRLAGTDEQFFGPGTRLTVL.

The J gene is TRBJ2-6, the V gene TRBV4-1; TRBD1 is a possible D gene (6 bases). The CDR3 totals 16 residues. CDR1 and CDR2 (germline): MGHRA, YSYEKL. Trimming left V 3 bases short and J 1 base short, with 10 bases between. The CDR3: CASSQETGSGANVLTF. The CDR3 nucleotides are TGCGCCAGCAGCCAGGAGACAGGTTCTGGGGCCAACGTCCTGACTTTC.

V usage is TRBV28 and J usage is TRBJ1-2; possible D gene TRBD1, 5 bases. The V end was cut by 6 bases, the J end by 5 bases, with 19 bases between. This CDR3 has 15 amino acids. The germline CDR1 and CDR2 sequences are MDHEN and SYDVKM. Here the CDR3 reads CASSSTAGPGYGYTF. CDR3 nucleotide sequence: TGTGCCAGCAGCTCCACCGCCGGGCCAGGGTATGGCTACACCTTC.

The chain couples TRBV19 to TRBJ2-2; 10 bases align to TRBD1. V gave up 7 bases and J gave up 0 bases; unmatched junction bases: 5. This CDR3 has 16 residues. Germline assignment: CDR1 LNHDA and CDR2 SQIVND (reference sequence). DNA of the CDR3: TGTGCCAGTACAAGACAGGGGGCTACGAACACCGGGGAGCTGTTTTTT. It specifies CASTRQGATNTGELFF.

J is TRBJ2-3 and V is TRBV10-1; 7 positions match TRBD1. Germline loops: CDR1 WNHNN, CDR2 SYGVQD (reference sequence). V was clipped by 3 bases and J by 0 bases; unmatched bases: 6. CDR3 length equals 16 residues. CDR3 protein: CASSDRTGSSTDTQYF. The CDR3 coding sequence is TGCGCCAGCAGTGACCGGACAGGTTCTAGCACAGATACGCAGTATTTT.

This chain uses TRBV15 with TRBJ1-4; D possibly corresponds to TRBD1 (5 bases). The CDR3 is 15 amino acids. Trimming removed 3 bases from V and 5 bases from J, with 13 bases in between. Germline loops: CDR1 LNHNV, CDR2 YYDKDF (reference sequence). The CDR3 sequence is CATSSFGQINEKLFF. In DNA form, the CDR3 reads TGTGCCACCAGCAGCTTCGGACAAATAAATGAAAAACTGTTTTTT.

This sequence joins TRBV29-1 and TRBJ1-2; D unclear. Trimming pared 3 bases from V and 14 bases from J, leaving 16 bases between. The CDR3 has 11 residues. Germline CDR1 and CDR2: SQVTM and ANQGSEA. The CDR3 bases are TGCAGCGTTGACTCAATTTACGAGGCGACCTTC. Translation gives CSVDSIYEATF.

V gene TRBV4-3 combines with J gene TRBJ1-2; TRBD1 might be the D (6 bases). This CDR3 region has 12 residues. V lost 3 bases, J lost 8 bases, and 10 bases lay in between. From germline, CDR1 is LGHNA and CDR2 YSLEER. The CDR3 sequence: CASSHSGEGYTF. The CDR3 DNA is TGCGCCAGCAGCCACTCAGGGGAGGGCTACACCTTC.

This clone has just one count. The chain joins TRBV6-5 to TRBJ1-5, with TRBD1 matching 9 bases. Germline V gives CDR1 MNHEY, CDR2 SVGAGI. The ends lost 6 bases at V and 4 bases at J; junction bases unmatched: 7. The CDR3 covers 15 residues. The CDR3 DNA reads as TGTGCCAGCAGGCTTATACAGGGGGCAAATCAGCCCCAGCATTTT. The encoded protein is CASRLIQGANQPQHF.

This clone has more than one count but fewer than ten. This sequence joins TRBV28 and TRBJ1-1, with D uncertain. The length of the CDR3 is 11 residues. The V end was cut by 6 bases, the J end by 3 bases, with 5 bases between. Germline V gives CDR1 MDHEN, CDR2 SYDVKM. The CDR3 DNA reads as TGTGCCAGCAGCTCTTACACTGAAGCTTTCTTT. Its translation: CASSSYTEAFF.

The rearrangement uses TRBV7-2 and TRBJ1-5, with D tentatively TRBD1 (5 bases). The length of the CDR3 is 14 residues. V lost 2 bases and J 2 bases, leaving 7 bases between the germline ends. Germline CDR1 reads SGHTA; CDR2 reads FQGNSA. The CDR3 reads CASSLQGGNQPQHF. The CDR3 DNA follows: TGTGCCAGCAGCTTACAGGGTGGCAATCAGCCCCAGCATTTT.